One and the same sample provided the 15 T cell receptor beta chains below, sequenced in a study of cytomegalovirus exposure and HLA in healthy donors. The PCR contained 60 Vbeta and 13 Jbeta primers. Repertoires were generated with immunoSEQ multiplex PCR, while TCRdb's copy carries only in-frame clones and drops some. The sample has 150,000 or so clones, 60% to 80% seen once. The source material was PBMCs. The source is a man in his fifties or sixties in good health and CMV-seropositive.

There are a few counts of this clone. The rearrangement uses TRBV7-9 and TRBJ2-7; the D gene is possibly TRBD1 (6 bases). Germline CDR1 and CDR2: SEHNR and FQNEAQ (reference sequence). There are 13 residues in the CDR3. V lost 4 bases, J lost 3 bases, and 10 bases lay in between. The CDR3 here is CASSSGHGYEQYF. CDR3 DNA sequence: TGTGCCAGCAGCTCGGGACACGGCTACGAGCAGTACTTC.

This clone has a single count. The genes are TRBV4-3 and TRBJ2-7; maybe TRBD2 (5 bases). Trimming stripped 4 bases from V and 2 bases from J, with 18 bases between. Germline V gives CDR1 LGHNA, CDR2 YSLEER. The CDR3 length is 16 residues. The CDR3 nucleotides are TGCGCCAGCAGCCTTAGAACTCTAGCCGCCACCTACGAGCAGTACTTC. Its translation: CASSLRTLAATYEQYF.

This chain uses TRBV4-3 with TRBJ2-1; 9 bases fit TRBD1. J was trimmed by 7 bases and V by 1 base; bases with no gene match: 5. The CDR3 extends over 15 amino acids. Germline V gives CDR1 LGHNA, CDR2 YSLEER. CDR3 DNA sequence: TGCGCCAGCAGCCAAGCGGGACAGGGAGTAAATGAGCAGTTCTTC. Translated, it gives CASSQAGQGVNEQFF.

This chain connects TRBV7-2 to TRBJ1-3; D gene ambiguous. This CDR3 is built from 15 residues. Germline V gives CDR1 SGHTA, CDR2 FQGNSA. V lost 4 bases, J lost 0 bases, and 10 bases lay in between. This CDR3 reads CASSSGRSSGNTIYF. CDR3 nucleotide sequence: TGTGCCAGCAGCTCCGGGAGGAGCTCTGGAAACACCATATATTTT.

Only a few counts were recorded for this clone. This chain joins TRBV5-1 and TRBJ2-2; TRBD2 agrees at 14 bases. The CDR3 totals 17 residues. The ends lost 3 bases at V and 8 bases at J; junction bases unmatched: 9. Germline V CDR1 and CDR2: SGHRS, YFSETQ. CDR3 bases: TGCGCCAGCAGCTCACCCGGGACTAGCGGGGGTCCGGGGGAGCTGTTTTTT. This encodes CASSSPGTSGGPGELFF.

The V call is TRBV19, the J call TRBJ1-1; 9 bases map to TRBD1. The germline gives CDR1 LNHDA, CDR2 SQIVND (reference sequence). V lost 6 bases and J lost 6; bases outside the gene matches: 5. This CDR3 is built from 13 residues. This chain's CDR3 is CASRTGGFPEAFF. The CDR3 DNA reads as TGTGCCAGTAGAACAGGGGGCTTTCCTGAAGCTTTCTTT.

The chain links TRBV29-1 to TRBJ1-1, with unresolved D. CDR3 length equals 13 residues. Trimming removed 4 bases from V and 4 bases from J, with 13 bases in between. The germline V gene encodes CDR1 SQVTM and CDR2 ANQGSEA. In nucleotides, the CDR3 is TGCAGCGTTGTAGGGCTAGGGAGCACTGAAGCTTTCTTT. As protein: CSVVGLGSTEAFF.

This chain connects TRBV29-1 to TRBJ1-2; tentatively, D is TRBD1 (5 bases). The V gene's germline CDR1 is SQVTM and CDR2 ANQGSEA. V was cut by 2 bases and J by 5 bases, with 12 bases left in between. The CDR3 has 13 amino acids. The DNA for the CDR3 is TGCAGCGTTGAACGGGGGTTTGGGTATGGCTACACCTTC. Protein sequence: CSVERGFGYGYTF.

This clone showed up just once. CDR3 nucleotides: TGTGCCAGCAGCCCCGGACAGCGCTATGGCTACACCTTC. Amino acids: CASSPGQRYGYTF. V gene TRBV6-1 combines with J gene TRBJ1-2, with D perhaps TRBD1 (6 bases). Trimming cost V 6 bases and J 4 bases, with 12 bases left between them. CDR3 length: 13 residues. The germline V gene encodes CDR1 MNHNS and CDR2 SASEGT.

The rearrangement joins TRBV18 to TRBJ1-1, with D tentatively TRBD1 (5 bases). V lost 6 bases to trimming and J lost 6 bases, with 17 bases between them. The CDR3 totals 14 residues. The germline V gene encodes CDR1 KGHSH and CDR2 LQKENI. The CDR3 nucleotides are TGTGCCAGCTCTACCACCCCAGAAGGGGCTGAAGCTTTCTTT. Encoded protein: CASSTTPEGAEAFF.

This sequence joins TRBV5-6 and TRBJ2-1, with 10 nucleotides matching TRBD1. The CDR3 is made up of 17 amino acids. After removal of 4 bases from V and 4 bases from J, the junction contained 11 bases not matched to a gene. Germline V gene sequence: CDR1 SGHDT, CDR2 YYEEEE. CDR3 loop: CASSAVAGTGDYNEQFF. The CDR3 bases are TGTGCCAGCAGCGCCGTCGCAGGGACAGGGGATTACAATGAGCAGTTCTTC.

There are a few counts of this clone. The chain has TRBV2 and TRBJ2-7, with TRBD1 matching over 7 bases. J lost 6 bases, V lost 8 bases, and 13 bases had no gene match. The length of the CDR3 is 14 residues. Per the germline V gene, CDR1 is SNHLY and CDR2 is FYNNEI. The CDR3 DNA is TGTGCCAGCGGTTGGCAGGGGGTTTGGTCCGAGCAGTACTTC. The encoded protein is CASGWQGVWSEQYF.

The chain has TRBV10-3 and TRBJ1-3; 10 bases match TRBD1. There are 15 residues in the CDR3. J lost 4 bases, V lost 7 bases, and 7 bases had no gene match. Germline CDR1 reads ENHRY; CDR2 reads SYGVKD. The CDR3 nucleotides read TGTGCCATCAAAGGGGGACAGGGGAAAGGAAACACCATATATTTT. It specifies CAIKGGQGKGNTIYF.

The chain is built from TRBV5-1 and TRBJ2-7; possible D gene TRBD2, 5 bases. Per the germline V gene, CDR1 is SGHRS and CDR2 is YFSETQ. The CDR3 runs 12 residues. Trimming stripped 4 bases from V and 0 bases from J, with 5 bases between. CDR3 sequence (DNA): TGCGCCAGCAGCCGGGACTCCTACGAGCAGTACTTC. It translates to CASSRDSYEQYF.

This rearrangement joins TRBV5-8 to TRBJ1-2; TRBD1 might be the D (5 bases). The V end lost 7 bases, the J end lost 7 bases, and 20 bases lay between the germline ends. Germline values: CDR1 SGHTS, CDR2 YDEGEE. The CDR3 consists of 14 residues. DNA for the CDR3: TGTGCCAGCGGCGAGGGAGGGGTGGTACTTGGCTACACCTTC. Its translation is CASGEGGVVLGYTF.